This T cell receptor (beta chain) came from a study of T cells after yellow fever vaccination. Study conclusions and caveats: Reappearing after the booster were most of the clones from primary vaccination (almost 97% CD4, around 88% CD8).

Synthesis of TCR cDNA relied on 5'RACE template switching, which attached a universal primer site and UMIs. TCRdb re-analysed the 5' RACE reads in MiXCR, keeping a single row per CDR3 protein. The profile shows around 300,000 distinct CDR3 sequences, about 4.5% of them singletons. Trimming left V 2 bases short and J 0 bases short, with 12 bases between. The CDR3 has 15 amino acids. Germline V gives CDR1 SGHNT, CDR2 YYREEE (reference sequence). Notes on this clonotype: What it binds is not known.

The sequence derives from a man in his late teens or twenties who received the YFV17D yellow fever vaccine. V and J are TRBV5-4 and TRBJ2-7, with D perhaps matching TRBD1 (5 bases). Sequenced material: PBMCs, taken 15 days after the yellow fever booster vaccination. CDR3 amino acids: CASSFEAGRSYEQYF. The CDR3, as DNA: TGTGCCAGCAGCTTCGAGGCAGGGCGCTCCTACGAGCAGTACTTC.